These 27 T cell receptor beta chains came from one sample sequenced in a study of neurological immune-mediated disorders. In TCRdb, the 5' RACE reads were re-called with MiXCR into one record per CDR3 protein. The sample includes roughly 76,000 distinct CDR3 sequences, 13% to 15% seen only once; the top ten take 6% to 7%. The sequenced sample consisted of PBMCs. The receptors come from a woman between 50 and 59 years old in good health.

This clonotype was seen many times. This chain links TRBV15 with TRBJ2-3, with TRBD2 as a possible D gene (7 bases). V dropped 7 bases and J dropped 8 bases, with 31 bases sitting between them. The CDR3 sequence is 18 residues long. CDR1 is LNHNV and CDR2 is YYDKDF in the germline V gene (reference sequence). CDR3 protein: CATKFGGAAVSFGGTQYF. The CDR3 region has the DNA TGTGCCACCAAATTTGGGGGGGCCGCCGTGAGTTTCGGGGGTACGCAGTATTTT.

This clonotype was counted ten times or more. The chain joins TRBV7-9 to TRBJ1-2; D is unclear. The length of the CDR3 is 12 residues. Trimming removed 5 bases at V and 6 bases at J, with 10 bases between. Per germline, CDR1 SEHNR and CDR2 FQNEAQ (reference sequence). The DNA of the CDR3 is TGTGCCAGCAGCCCCCCATGGCATGGCTACACCTTC. Protein sequence: CASSPPWHGYTF.

This clonotype was detected many times. The V call is TRBV28, the J call TRBJ1-4; D may be TRBD1 (5 bases). The CDR3 is made up of 15 amino acids. The V gene's germline CDR1 is MDHEN and CDR2 SYDVKM. V gave up 6 bases and J gave up 3 bases, with 14 bases separating them. CDR3 sequence reads: CASSGPGTANEKLFF. The CDR3 DNA reads TGTGCCAGCAGCGGTCCCGGGACTGCTAATGAAAAACTGTTTTTT.

In its sample, this clonotype was seen many times. Sequence at one end of the junction differs from germline and may be a read error. V usage is TRBV7-7 and J usage is TRBJ2-3; D is possibly TRBD1 or TRBD2 (6 bases each). The germline V gene encodes CDR1 SSHAT and CDR2 FNYEAQ (reference sequence). This CDR3 has 15 amino acids. CDR3 sequence (DNA): TGTGCTAGCAGCTTAGAAGGGGGGTCGACAGATACGCAGTATTTT. As protein: CASSLEGGSTDTQYF. Full variable domain (outside the CDR3, taken from reference TRBV7-7 and TRBJ2-3): GAGVSQSPRYKVTKRGQDVTLRCDPISSHATLYWYQQALGQGPEFLTYFNYEAQPDKSGLPSDRFSAERPEGSISTLTIQRTEQRDSAMYRCASSLEGGSTDTQYFGPGTRLTVL.

V and J are TRBV11-2 and TRBJ2-3; TRBD2 is a possible D gene (7 bases). The CDR3 has 14 amino acids. Germline values: CDR1 SGHAT, CDR2 FQNNGV. Trimming left V 5 bases short and J 3 bases short, with 12 bases between. CDR3 sequence: CASSEGGGTDTQYF. In DNA, the CDR3 is TGTGCCAGCAGCGAAGGGGGGGGAACAGATACGCAGTATTTT.

This clonotype was seen repeatedly, ten times or more. The chain links TRBV12-3 or TRBV12-4 to TRBJ2-4; 8 bases line up with TRBD2. This CDR3 has 15 residues. V shed 6 bases and J 2 bases; nucleotides not matched to a gene: 6. CDR3 residues: CASSLSGGTKNIQYF. In DNA, the CDR3 is TGTGCCAGCAGCCTATCGGGGGGGACCAAAAACATTCAGTACTTC.

There are many counts of this clonotype. The chain couples TRBV15 to TRBJ1-1; D is unclear. CDR1 and CDR2 (germline): LNHNV, YYDKDF (reference sequence). Trimming removed 0 bases from V and 4 bases from J, with 6 bases in between. CDR3 size: 13 residues. CDR3 DNA: TGTGCCACCAGCAGAGATTGGAGCACTGAAGCTTTCTTT. It yields the protein CATSRDWSTEAFF.

The table lists this clonotype with many counts. The chain is built from TRBV29-1 and TRBJ2-5, with D possibly being TRBD1 (5 bases). CDR3 length equals 14 residues. V was shortened by 3 bases and J by 3 bases, with 14 bases between the two germline ends. CDR1 is SQVTM and CDR2 is ANQGSEA in the germline V gene. The CDR3 region is CSVDTRQKKETQYF. Here the CDR3 DNA reads TGCAGCGTTGATACTCGACAGAAAAAAGAGACCCAGTACTTC. The variable domain in full, with the rest retrieved from reference TRBV29-1 and TRBJ2-5, is SAVISQKPSRDICQRGTSLTIQCQVDSQVTMMFWYRQQPGQSLTLIATANQGSEATYESGFVIDKFPISRPNLTFSTLTVSNMSPEDSSIYLCSVDTRQKKETQYFGPGTRLLVL.

This clonotype occurred many times. This chain connects TRBV10-3 to TRBJ2-7, with a tentative D call TRBD2 (6 bases). V dropped 5 bases and J dropped 6 bases, with 17 bases sitting between them. The CDR3 runs 14 residues. The germline V gene encodes CDR1 ENHRY and CDR2 SYGVKD. CDR3: CAISTLGGRGEQYF. The CDR3 DNA reads TGTGCCATCAGTACCTTGGGGGGTCGCGGCGAGCAGTACTTC.

At least ten counts were recorded for this clonotype. The genes are TRBV9 and TRBJ2-1; 7 bases are shared with TRBD2. Per the germline V gene, CDR1 is SGDLS and CDR2 is YYNGEE. The CDR3 runs to 15 residues. V lost 0 bases and J lost 4; bases outside the gene matches: 4. The CDR3 nucleotides read TGTGCCAGCAGCGTAGACGGAGCGGGATACAATGAGCAGTTCTTC. The encoded protein is CASSVDGAGYNEQFF.

This clonotype was picked up a small number of times. V gene TRBV10-3 combines with J gene TRBJ1-5; D not certain. Germline V gene lookup returns CDR1 ENHRY and CDR2 SYGVKD. CDR3 length: 13 residues. Trimming removed 3 bases at V and 4 bases at J, with 7 bases between. The CDR3 region is CAISDSQNQPQHF. CDR3 DNA: TGTGCCATCAGTGATAGTCAGAATCAGCCCCAGCATTTT.

This clonotype was seen many times. This chain links TRBV5-1 with TRBJ1-3; unclear D gene. Germline V CDR1 and CDR2: SGHRS, YFSETQ. V dropped 4 bases and J dropped 2 bases, with 13 bases sitting between them. This CDR3 comprises 15 residues. The CDR3 region is CASSTLNLPGNTIYF. The CDR3 coding sequence is TGCGCCAGCAGCACCCTCAATCTGCCTGGAAACACCATATATTTT.

This clonotype showed up many times. The V gene is TRBV3-1, the J gene TRBJ2-7, with D tentatively TRBD1 (7 bases). The CDR3 totals 15 residues. Per the germline V gene, CDR1 is LGHDT and CDR2 is YNNKEL (reference sequence). V was pared by 1 base and J by 5 bases, with 15 bases between. CDR3 residues: CASSQGLQGRHEQYF. The CDR3 coding sequence is TGTGCCAGCAGCCAAGGGCTACAGGGGAGGCACGAGCAGTACTTC.

Many counts were recorded for this clonotype. The V and J genes are TRBV29-1 and TRBJ2-1, with 7 positions matching TRBD2. CDR3 length: 14 residues. Losses at the gene ends were 7 bases for V and 1 base for J; bases not matched to a gene: 7. CDR1 and CDR2 (germline): SQVTM, ANQGSEA. CDR3 coding DNA: TGCAGCGCGAGCGGGATAGGATCCTACAATGAGCAGTTCTTC. Its protein product is CSASGIGSYNEQFF.

This clonotype appeared many times. This sequence joins TRBV5-6 and TRBJ2-5, with TRBD2 matching over 12 bases. Germline loops: CDR1 SGHDT, CDR2 YYEEEE. Trimming at V came to 4 bases and at J to 0 bases, leaving 7 bases not matched to a gene. This CDR3 contains 17 residues. CDR3 loop: CASSPTSGGTYQETQYF. The CDR3 nucleotides are TGTGCCAGCAGCCCTACTAGCGGGGGGACTTACCAAGAGACCCAGTACTTC.

The sample holds many counts of this clonotype. This sequence joins TRBV2 and TRBJ2-1; possibly TRBD2 for D (5 bases). CDR1 is SNHLY, CDR2 FYNNEI, per germline. CDR3 length: 14 amino acids. V lost 4 bases and J lost 7, with 14 bases in between. DNA of the CDR3: TGTGCCAGCAGTGTTCTAGGAGGAGAGAATGAGCAGTTCTTC. Encoded protein: CASSVLGGENEQFF. The entire variable domain, with the rest obtained from reference TRBV2 and TRBJ2-1, is as follows: EPEVTQTPSHQVTQMGQEVILRCVPISNHLYFYWYRQILGQKVEFLVSFYNNEISEKSEIFDDQFSVERPDGSNFTLKIRSTKLEDSAMYFCASSVLGGENEQFFGPGTRLTVL.

This clonotype has ten or more counts. The CDR3 region is CSARDRQGAEAFF. The CDR3 DNA reads TGCAGTGCTAGAGATCGACAGGGCGCTGAAGCTTTCTTT. The gene calls are TRBV20-1 and TRBJ1-1; 7 bases align to TRBD1. This CDR3 spans 13 amino acids. The V gene's germline CDR1 is DFQATT and CDR2 SNEGSKA (reference sequence). V lost 0 bases, J lost 6 bases, and 4 bases stayed unmatched.

Turning to this clonotype: The junction and the germline gene differ at one end; a read error may be behind it. The chain links TRBV28 to TRBJ1-2; 8 nucleotides align to TRBD1. The length of the CDR3 is 15 residues. From germline, CDR1 is MDHEN and CDR2 SYDVKM. CDR3 amino acids: CTSRKRDRLIYGYTF. Written as DNA, the CDR3 is TGTACCAGCAGGAAACGGGACAGGCTTATCTATGGCTACACCTTC.

This clonotype showed up many times. The rearrangement links TRBV5-1 to TRBJ2-5, with D unresolved. V was clipped by 3 bases and J by 2 bases, with 11 bases between them. CDR1 and CDR2 (germline): SGHRS, YFSETQ. The CDR3 runs to 14 residues. CDR3 sequence reads: CASSSYLRQETQYF. In DNA, the CDR3 is TGCGCCAGCAGCTCCTATCTACGTCAAGAGACCCAGTACTTC.

This clonotype was recorded at least ten times. The chain has TRBV27 and TRBJ2-5, with 10 bases matching TRBD2. With 5 bases clipped from V and 4 bases from J, the junction kept 22 bases outside the gene matches. This CDR3 is built from 20 residues. Germline CDR1 is MNHEY and CDR2 is SMNVEV (reference sequence). The CDR3 region has the DNA TGTGCCAGCAGTGTAAAGGGTCTAGCGGGAGTCCGCAACCCTGGAGAGACCCAGTACTTC. This translates into CASSVKGLAGVRNPGETQYF.

This clonotype has ten or more counts. This rearrangement joins TRBV28 to TRBJ2-2; D is undetermined. Trimming took 7 bases from V and 3 from J, leaving 21 bases between them. The CDR3 spans 17 residues. The germline CDR1 and CDR2 sequences are MDHEN and SYDVKM. CDR3 residues: CASTPFLDSRDTGELFF. The CDR3 bases are TGTGCCAGCACCCCCTTTCTAGATTCTAGAGACACCGGGGAGCTGTTTTTT.

This clonotype was seen ten or more times. The rearrangement joins TRBV5-1 to TRBJ2-7; the match to TRBD1 covers 8 bases. Per the germline V gene, CDR1 is SGHRS and CDR2 is YFSETQ. Losses at the gene ends were 4 bases for V and 4 bases for J; bases not matched to a gene: 4. CDR3 length: 13 residues. The CDR3 region is CASSTTGEYEQYF. CDR3 bases: TGCGCCAGCAGCACGACAGGGGAGTACGAGCAGTACTTC. The variable domain in full, completed from reference TRBV5-1 and TRBJ2-7, reads KAGVTQTPRYLIKTRGQQVTLSCSPISGHRSVSWYQQTPGQGLQFLFEYFSETQRNKGNFPGRFSGRQFSNSRSEMNVSTLELGDSALYLCASSTTGEYEQYFGPGTRLTVT.

This clonotype was recorded many times. The genes are TRBV28 and TRBJ2-5; TRBD1 is a possible D gene (6 bases). This CDR3 is 15 amino acids long. Looked up from germline, CDR1 is MDHEN and CDR2 is SYDVKM. V shed 7 bases and J shed 5 bases, with 20 bases lying between them. In nucleotides, the CDR3 is TGTGCCAGCAAAAAACAGGGCTCTGCCAGCGAGACCCAGTACTTC. The encoded protein is CASKKQGSASETQYF.

This clonotype was observed many times. V is TRBV5-1 and J is TRBJ1-2, with D possibly TRBD1 on 6 matching bases. Trimming left V 4 bases short and J 7 bases short, with 17 bases between. The germline CDR1 and CDR2 sequences are SGHRS and YFSETQ. The CDR3 extends over 14 amino acids. DNA for the CDR3: TGCGCCAGCAGCCCGGGGGGCAGGTCCGTTGGCTACACCTTC. As protein: CASSPGGRSVGYTF. Full variable domain (rest looked up from reference TRBV5-1 and TRBJ1-2): KAGVTQTPRYLIKTRGQQVTLSCSPISGHRSVSWYQQTPGQGLQFLFEYFSETQRNKGNFPGRFSGRQFSNSRSEMNVSTLELGDSALYLCASSPGGRSVGYTFGSGTRLTVV.

This clonotype was seen repeatedly, ten times or more. This chain uses TRBV7-2 with TRBJ2-7; 9 positions agree with TRBD2. V shed 4 bases and J 6 bases; nucleotides not matched to a gene: 7. The germline V gene encodes CDR1 SGHTA and CDR2 FQGNSA. This CDR3 has 14 residues. DNA of the CDR3: TGTGCCAGCAGCTCACCGGGACTAGCAGCCGAGCAGTACTTC. Amino acid sequence: CASSSPGLAAEQYF.

This clonotype was seen ten or more times. The chain links TRBV20-1 to TRBJ2-5; 9 bases agree with TRBD2. The germline V gene encodes CDR1 DFQATT and CDR2 SNEGSKA (reference sequence). The CDR3 consists of 15 residues. The V gene end was trimmed by 6 bases and the J gene end by 5 bases; junction bases not matched to a gene: 13. The CDR3 DNA reads as TGCAGTGCCACCCCTCCTGCGGGGGGGCGTGAGACCCAGTACTTC. Its translation: CSATPPAGGRETQYF.

This clonotype has at least ten counts. The chain joins TRBV20-1 to TRBJ2-5; D gene ambiguous. This CDR3 is 14 amino acids long. Deletions cut 0 bases from V and 3 bases from J, with 11 bases between. Germline CDR1 is DFQATT and CDR2 is SNEGSKA (reference sequence). The CDR3 DNA follows: TGCAGTGCTAGAGATCGGGTAGGGAAAGAGACCCAGTACTTC. This codes for CSARDRVGKETQYF.